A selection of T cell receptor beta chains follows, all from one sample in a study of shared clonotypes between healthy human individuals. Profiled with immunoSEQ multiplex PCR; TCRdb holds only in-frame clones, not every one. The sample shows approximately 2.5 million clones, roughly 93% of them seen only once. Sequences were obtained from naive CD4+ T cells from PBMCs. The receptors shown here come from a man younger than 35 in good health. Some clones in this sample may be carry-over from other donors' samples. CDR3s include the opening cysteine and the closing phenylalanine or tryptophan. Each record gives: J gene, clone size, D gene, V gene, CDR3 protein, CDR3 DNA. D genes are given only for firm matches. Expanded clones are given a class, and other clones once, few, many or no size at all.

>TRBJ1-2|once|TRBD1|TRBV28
CASSPRDSYGYTF
TGTGCCAGCAGCCCTCGGGACAGCTATGGCTACACCTTC
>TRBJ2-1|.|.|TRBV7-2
CASSLGGVHNEQFF
TGTGCCAGCAGCTTAGGTGGGGTCCACAATGAGCAGTTCTTC
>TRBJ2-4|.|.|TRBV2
CASSEDSLAKNIQYF
TGTGCCAGCAGTGAAGACAGCCTAGCCAAAAACATTCAGTACTTC
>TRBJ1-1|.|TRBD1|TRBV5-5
CASSLLGGETEAFF
TGTGCCAGCAGCCTATTAGGGGGCGAGACTGAAGCTTTCTTT
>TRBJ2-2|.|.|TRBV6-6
CASSYSAGAGELFF
TGTGCCAGCAGTTACTCGGCAGGGGCCGGGGAGCTGTTTTTT
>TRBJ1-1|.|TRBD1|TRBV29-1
CSVEVLDRDHTEAFF
TGCAGCGTTGAAGTCCTGGACAGGGACCACACTGAAGCTTTCTTT
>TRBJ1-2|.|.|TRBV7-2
CASSLTASYGYTF
TGTGCCAGCAGCCTAACCGCCAGCTATGGCTACACCTTC
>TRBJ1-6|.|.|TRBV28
CASSWTKVPNSPLHF
TGTGCCAGCAGTTGGACAAAGGTCCCTAATTCACCCCTCCACTTT
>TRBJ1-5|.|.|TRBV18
CASSQSNNQPQHF
TGTGCCAGCTCCCAATCCAACAATCAGCCCCAGCATTTT
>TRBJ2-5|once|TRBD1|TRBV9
CASSPQTGLETQYF
TGTGCCAGCAGCCCCCAGACAGGGTTGGAGACCCAGTACTTC
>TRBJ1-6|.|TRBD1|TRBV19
CASSDHRDRGRWNSPLHF
TGTGCCAGTAGTGATCACCGGGACAGGGGTAGATGGAATTCACCCCTCCACTTT
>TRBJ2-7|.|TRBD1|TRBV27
CASIGLGGRGSPKPYEQYF
TGTGCCAGCATAGGATTAGGGGGCCGCGGGTCACCGAAACCCTACGAGCAGTACTTC
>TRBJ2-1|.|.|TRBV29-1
CSVVSLLRAFYEQFF
TGCAGCGTTGTTTCCCTTTTGAGAGCCTTCTATGAGCAGTTCTTC
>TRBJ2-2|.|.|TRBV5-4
CASSLFSGNTGELFF
TGTGCCAGCAGCTTGTTTAGCGGGAACACCGGGGAGCTGTTTTTT
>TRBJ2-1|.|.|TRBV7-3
CASSHPGLRGAEQFF
TGTGCCAGCAGCCACCCGGGACTGAGGGGTGCTGAGCAGTTCTTC